This T cell receptor (beta chain) was recorded in a study of blood T cell repertoires in COVID-19. Sequenced by immunoSEQ multiplex PCR; TCRdb stores in-frame clones only, minus some. The table has around 300,000 clones, roughly 92% seen once. Germline V CDR1 and CDR2: MDHEN, SYDVKM. This CDR3 region has 15 residues. V was pared by 5 bases and J by 0 bases, with 11 bases between. This TCR came from a woman in her twenties or thirties with COVID-19, enrolled during active disease. This chain connects TRBV28 to TRBJ1-3; possibly TRBD1 for D (5 bases). The specimen was peripheral blood. The CDR3 nucleotides are TGTGCCAGCAGTGACGGGGGAAACTCTGGAAACACCATATATTTT. Its translation is CASSDGGNSGNTIYF.